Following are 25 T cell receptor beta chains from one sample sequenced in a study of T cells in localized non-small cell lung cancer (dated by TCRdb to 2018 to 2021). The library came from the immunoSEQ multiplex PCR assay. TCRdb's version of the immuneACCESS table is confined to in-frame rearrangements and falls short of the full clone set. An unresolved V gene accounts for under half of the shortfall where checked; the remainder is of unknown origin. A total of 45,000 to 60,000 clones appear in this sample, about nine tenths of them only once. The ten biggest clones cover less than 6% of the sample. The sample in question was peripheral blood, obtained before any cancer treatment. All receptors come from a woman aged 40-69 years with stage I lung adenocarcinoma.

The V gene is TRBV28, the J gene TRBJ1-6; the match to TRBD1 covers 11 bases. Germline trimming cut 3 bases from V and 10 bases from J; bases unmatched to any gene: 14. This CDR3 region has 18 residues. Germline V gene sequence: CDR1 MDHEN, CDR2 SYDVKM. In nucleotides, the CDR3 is TGTGCCAGCAGTTTCCCCGGACAGGGGGCAGGGGGTAACTCACCCCTCCACTTT. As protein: CASSFPGQGAGGNSPLHF.

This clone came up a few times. CDR3 nucleotide sequence: TGCGCCAGCAGCCAAGCATTCTGGCGGAATGAGCAGTTCTTC. It translates to CASSQAFWRNEQFF. This chain connects TRBV4-1 to TRBJ2-1; D unresolved. From germline, CDR1 is MGHRA and CDR2 YSYEKL. This CDR3 region has 14 residues. V lost 1 base and J 7 bases, leaving 11 bases between the germline ends.

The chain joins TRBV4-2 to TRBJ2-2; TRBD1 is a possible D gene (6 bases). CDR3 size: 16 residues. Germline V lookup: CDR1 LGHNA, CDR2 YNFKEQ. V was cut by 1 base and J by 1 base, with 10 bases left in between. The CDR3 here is CASSQAVTGNTGELFF. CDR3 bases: TGTGCCAGCAGCCAAGCCGTGACAGGGAACACCGGGGAGCTGTTTTTT.

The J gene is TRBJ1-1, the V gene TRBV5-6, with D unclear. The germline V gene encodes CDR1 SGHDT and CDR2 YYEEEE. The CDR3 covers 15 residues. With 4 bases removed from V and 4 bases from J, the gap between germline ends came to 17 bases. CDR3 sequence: CASSAARDRVTEAFF. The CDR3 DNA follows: TGTGCCAGCAGCGCGGCGAGGGATAGGGTCACTGAAGCTTTCTTT.

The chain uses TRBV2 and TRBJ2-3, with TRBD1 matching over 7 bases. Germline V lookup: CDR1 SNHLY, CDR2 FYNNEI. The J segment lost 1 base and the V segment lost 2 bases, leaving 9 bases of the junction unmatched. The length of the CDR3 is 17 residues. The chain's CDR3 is CASSESPTGLGTDTQYF. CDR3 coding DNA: TGTGCCAGCAGTGAATCGCCGACAGGGTTAGGCACAGATACGCAGTATTTT.

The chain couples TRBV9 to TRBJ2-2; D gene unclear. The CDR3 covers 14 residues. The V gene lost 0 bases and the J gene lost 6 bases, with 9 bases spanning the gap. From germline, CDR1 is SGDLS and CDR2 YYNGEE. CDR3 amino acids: CASSVEDWAGELFF. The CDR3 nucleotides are TGTGCCAGCAGCGTAGAAGATTGGGCCGGGGAGCTGTTTTTT.

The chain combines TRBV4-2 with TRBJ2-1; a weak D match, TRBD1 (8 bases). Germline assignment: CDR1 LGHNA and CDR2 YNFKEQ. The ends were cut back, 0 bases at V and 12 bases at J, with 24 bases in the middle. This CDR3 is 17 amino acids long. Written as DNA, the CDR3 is TGTGCCAGCAGCCAAGAGGGGGGGAGACAGGGGAGTTTGGGGCAGTTCTTC. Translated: CASSQEGGRQGSLGQFF.

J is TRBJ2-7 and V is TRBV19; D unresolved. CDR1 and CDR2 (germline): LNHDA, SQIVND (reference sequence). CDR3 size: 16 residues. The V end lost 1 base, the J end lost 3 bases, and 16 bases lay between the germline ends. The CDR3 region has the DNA TGTGCCAGTAGTATAGTCGGCGGCCTAACCCGCTACGAGCAGTACTTC. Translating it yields CASSIVGGLTRYEQYF.

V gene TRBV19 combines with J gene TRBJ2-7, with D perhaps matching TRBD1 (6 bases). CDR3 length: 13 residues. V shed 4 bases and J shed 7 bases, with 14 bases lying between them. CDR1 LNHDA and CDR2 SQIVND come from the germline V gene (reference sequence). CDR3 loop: CASSTYSRGEQYF. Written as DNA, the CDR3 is TGTGCCAGTAGTACCTACTCAAGGGGGGAGCAGTACTTC.

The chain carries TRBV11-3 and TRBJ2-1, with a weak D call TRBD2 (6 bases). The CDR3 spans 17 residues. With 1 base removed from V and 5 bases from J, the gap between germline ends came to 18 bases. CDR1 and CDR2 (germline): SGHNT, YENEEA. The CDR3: CASSLVRASGPNNEQFF. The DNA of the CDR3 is TGTGCCAGCAGCTTAGTCCGGGCCAGCGGGCCCAACAATGAGCAGTTCTTC.

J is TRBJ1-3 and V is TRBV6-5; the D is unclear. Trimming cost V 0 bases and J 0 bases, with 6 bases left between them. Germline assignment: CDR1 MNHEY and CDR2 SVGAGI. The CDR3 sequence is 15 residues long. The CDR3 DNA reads TGTGCCAGCAGTTACTCGGTTATCTCTGGAAACACCATATATTTT. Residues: CASSYSVISGNTIYF.

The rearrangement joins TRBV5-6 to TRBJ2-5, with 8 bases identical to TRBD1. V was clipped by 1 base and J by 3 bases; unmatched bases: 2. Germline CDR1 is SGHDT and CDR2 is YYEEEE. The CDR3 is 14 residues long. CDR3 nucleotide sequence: TGTGCCAGCAGCTTGCCAGGGGGCAAAGAGACCCAGTACTTC. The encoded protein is CASSLPGGKETQYF. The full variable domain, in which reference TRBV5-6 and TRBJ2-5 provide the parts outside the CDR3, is DAGVTQSPTHLIKTRGQQVTLRCSPKSGHDTVSWYQQALGQGPQFIFQYYEEEERQRGNFPDRFSGHQFPNYSSELNVNALLLGDSALYLCASSLPGGKETQYFGPGTRLLVL.

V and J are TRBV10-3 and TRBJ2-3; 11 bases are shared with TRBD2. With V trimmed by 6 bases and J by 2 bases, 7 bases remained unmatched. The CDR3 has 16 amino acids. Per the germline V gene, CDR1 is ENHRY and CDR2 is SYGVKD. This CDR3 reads CAIRRTSGGHTDTQYF. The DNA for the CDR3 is TGTGCCATCAGGCGAACTAGCGGGGGACACACAGATACGCAGTATTTT.

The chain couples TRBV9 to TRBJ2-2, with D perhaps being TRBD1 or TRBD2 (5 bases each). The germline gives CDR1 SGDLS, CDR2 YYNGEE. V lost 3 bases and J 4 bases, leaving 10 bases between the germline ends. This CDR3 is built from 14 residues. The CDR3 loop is CASSGDPSTGELFF. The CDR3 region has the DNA TGTGCCAGCAGCGGGGACCCCAGCACCGGGGAGCTGTTTTTT.

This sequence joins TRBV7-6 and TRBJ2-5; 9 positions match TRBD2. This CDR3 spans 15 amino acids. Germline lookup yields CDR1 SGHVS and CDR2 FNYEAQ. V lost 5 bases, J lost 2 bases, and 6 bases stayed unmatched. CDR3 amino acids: CASSPQRGVQETQYF. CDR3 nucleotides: TGTGCCAGCAGCCCGCAGCGGGGGGTGCAAGAGACCCAGTACTTC.

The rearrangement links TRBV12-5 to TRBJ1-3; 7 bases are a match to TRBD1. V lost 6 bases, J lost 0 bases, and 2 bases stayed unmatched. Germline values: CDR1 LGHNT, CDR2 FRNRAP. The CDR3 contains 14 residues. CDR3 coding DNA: TGTGCTAGTGGGGACAGGATCTCTGGAAACACCATATATTTT. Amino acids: CASGDRISGNTIYF.

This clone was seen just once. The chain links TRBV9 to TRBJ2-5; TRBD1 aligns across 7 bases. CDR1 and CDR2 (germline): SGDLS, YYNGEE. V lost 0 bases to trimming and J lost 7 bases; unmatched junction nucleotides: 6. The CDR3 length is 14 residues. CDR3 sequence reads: CASSVVGGEGTQYF. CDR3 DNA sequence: TGTGCCAGCAGCGTAGTAGGGGGCGAGGGGACCCAGTACTTC.

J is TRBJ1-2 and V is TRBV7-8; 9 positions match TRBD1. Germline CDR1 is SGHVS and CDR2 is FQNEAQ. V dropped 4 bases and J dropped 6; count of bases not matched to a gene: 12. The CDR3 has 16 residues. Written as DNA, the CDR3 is TGTGCCAGCAGCTATAGCCAGGGGACAGGGCGCCATGGCTACACCTTC. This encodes CASSYSQGTGRHGYTF.

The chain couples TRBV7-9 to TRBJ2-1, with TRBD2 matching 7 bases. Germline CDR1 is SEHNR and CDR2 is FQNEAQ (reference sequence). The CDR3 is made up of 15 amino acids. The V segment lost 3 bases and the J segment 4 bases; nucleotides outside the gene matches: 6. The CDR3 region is CASSFAGLGYNEQFF. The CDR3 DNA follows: TGTGCCAGCAGCTTTGCCGGACTAGGGTACAATGAGCAGTTCTTC.

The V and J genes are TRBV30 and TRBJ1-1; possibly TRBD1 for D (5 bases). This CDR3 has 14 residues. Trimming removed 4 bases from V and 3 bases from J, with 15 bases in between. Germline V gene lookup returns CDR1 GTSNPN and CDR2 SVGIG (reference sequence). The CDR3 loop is CAWISAGWDTEAFF. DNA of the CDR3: TGTGCCTGGATTTCGGCAGGGTGGGACACTGAAGCTTTCTTT.

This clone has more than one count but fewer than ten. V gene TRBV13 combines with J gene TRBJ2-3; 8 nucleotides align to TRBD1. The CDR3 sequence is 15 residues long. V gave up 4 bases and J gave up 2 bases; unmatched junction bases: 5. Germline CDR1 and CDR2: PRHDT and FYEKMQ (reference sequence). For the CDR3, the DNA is TGTGCCAGCAGCTCCGGGGACAGGAACACAGATACGCAGTATTTT. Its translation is CASSSGDRNTDTQYF.

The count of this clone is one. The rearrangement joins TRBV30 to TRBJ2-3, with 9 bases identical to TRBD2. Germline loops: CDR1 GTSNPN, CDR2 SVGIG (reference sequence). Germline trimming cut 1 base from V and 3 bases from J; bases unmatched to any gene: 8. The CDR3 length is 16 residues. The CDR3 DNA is TGTGCCTGGAGTGGCAAGCGGGGGGTGAATACAGATACGCAGTATTTT. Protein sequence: CAWSGKRGVNTDTQYF.

CDR3 sequence (DNA): TGTGCCAGCAACCCTTTTGGGGACAAAGTCACTGAAGCTTTCTTT. This codes for CASNPFGDKVTEAFF. The chain employs TRBV28 and TRBJ1-1, with a possible D match to TRBD1 (6 bases). Trimming left V 7 bases short and J 4 bases short, with 19 bases between. The CDR3 spans 15 residues. Germline V gene data show CDR1 as MDHEN and CDR2 as SYDVKM. Full variable domain (outside the CDR3, taken from reference TRBV28 and TRBJ1-1): DVKVTQSSRYLVKRTGEKVFLECVQDMDHENMFWYRQDPGLGLRLIYFSYDVKMKEKGDIPEGYSVSREKKERFSLILESASTNQTSMYLCASNPFGDKVTEAFFGQGTRLTVV.

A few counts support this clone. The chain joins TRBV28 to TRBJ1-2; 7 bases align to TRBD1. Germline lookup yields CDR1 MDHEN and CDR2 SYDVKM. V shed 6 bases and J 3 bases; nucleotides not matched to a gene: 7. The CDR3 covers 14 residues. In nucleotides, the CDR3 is TGTGCCAGCAGGTTACCCGACAGGGACTATGGCTACACCTTC. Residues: CASRLPDRDYGYTF.

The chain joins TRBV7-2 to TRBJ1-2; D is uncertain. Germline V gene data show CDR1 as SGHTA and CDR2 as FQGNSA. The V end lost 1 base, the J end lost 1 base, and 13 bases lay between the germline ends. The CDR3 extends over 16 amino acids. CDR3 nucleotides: TGTGCCAGCAGCTTAGGGGCGGGGAGACTTAACTATGGCTACACCTTC. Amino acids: CASSLGAGRLNYGYTF.